Included here is one T cell receptor (beta chain) sequence, with context. The data stem from a study of blood T cell repertoires in COVID-19. The wider study: Acute and convalescent COVID-19 specimens originated in the United States, Italy and Spain.

Assay: immunoSEQ multiplex PCR; the TCRdb copy retains only in-frame clones and omits some. The table shows 250,000 to 350,000 clones, with more than 80% occurring only once. Germline CDR1 reads SGHAT; CDR2 reads FQNNGV. Trimming took 2 bases from V and 6 from J; bases not matched to a gene: 5. This CDR3 has 17 amino acids. The receptor was isolated from a woman aged 30 to 39 with COVID-19, enrolled during active disease. The sequenced sample was peripheral blood. The chain uses TRBV11-2 and TRBJ1-6; 12 bases line up with TRBD1. The CDR3 sequence is CASSLRDRGRSNSPLHF. CDR3 in DNA: TGTGCCAGCAGCTTAAGGGACAGGGGGCGATCTAATTCACCCCTCCACTTT.